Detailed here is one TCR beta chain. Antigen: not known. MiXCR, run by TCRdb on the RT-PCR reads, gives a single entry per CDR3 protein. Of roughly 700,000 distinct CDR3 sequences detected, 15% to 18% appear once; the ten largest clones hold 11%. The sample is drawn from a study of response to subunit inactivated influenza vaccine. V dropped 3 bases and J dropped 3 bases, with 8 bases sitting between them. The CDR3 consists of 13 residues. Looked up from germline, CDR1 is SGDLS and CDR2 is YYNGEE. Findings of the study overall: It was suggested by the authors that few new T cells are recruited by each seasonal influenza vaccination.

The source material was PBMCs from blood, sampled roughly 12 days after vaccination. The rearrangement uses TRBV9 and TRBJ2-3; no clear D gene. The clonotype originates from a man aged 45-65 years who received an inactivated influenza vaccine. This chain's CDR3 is CASSATPTDTQYF. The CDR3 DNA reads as TGTGCCAGCAGCGCGACTCCAACAGATACGCAGTATTTT.